A single sample gave rise to the 27 T cell receptor beta chains below, sequenced in a study of blood T cell repertoires in COVID-19. Using immunoSEQ multiplex PCR, the repertoire was profiled, and TCRdb retains in-frame clones only, with some absent. The sample shows 100,000 or so clones, approximately 89% of them seen only once. The specimen was peripheral blood. These receptors were collected from a young woman with acute or convalescent COVID-19.

The chain carries TRBV6-5 and TRBJ2-2; D gene uncertain. V was pared by 6 bases and J by 6 bases, with 11 bases between. Germline CDR1 and CDR2: MNHEY and SVGAGI. This CDR3 is 13 amino acids long. The CDR3 sequence: CASRPPIAGELFF. CDR3 bases: TGTGCCAGCAGGCCCCCTATAGCCGGGGAGCTGTTTTTT.

CDR3 coding DNA: TGCGCCAGCAGCGCCGGAGATCTTCAGCCCCAGCATTTT. It yields the protein CASSAGDLQPQHF. This sequence joins TRBV5-1 and TRBJ1-5; no clear D gene. Germline loops: CDR1 SGHRS, CDR2 YFSETQ. With 4 bases removed from V and 6 bases from J, the gap between germline ends came to 11 bases. The length of the CDR3 is 13 residues.

This chain connects TRBV5-6 to TRBJ2-7, with 7 nucleotides matching TRBD1. CDR3 length: 14 residues. The V gene's germline CDR1 is SGHDT and CDR2 YYEEEE. The trim removed 4 bases at V and 0 bases at J, leaving 4 bases unmatched. In nucleotides, the CDR3 is TGTGCCAGCAGCCCCGACAGGGCCTCCTACGAGCAGTACTTC. Protein: CASSPDRASYEQYF. Full variable domain (remainder filled in from reference TRBV5-6 and TRBJ2-7): DAGVTQSPTHLIKTRGQQVTLRCSPKSGHDTVSWYQQALGQGPQFIFQYYEEEERQRGNFPDRFSGHQFPNYSSELNVNALLLGDSALYLCASSPDRASYEQYFGPGTRLTVT.

This sequence joins TRBV10-3 and TRBJ2-3, with 10 bases lining up with TRBD2. The germline CDR1 and CDR2 sequences are ENHRY and SYGVKD. This CDR3 has 18 amino acids. The J segment lost 2 bases and the V segment lost 0 bases, leaving 8 bases of the junction unmatched. The CDR3 sequence: CAISESRLAGVVTDTQYF. CDR3 nucleotides: TGTGCCATCAGTGAGTCCAGGCTAGCGGGGGTGGTCACAGATACGCAGTATTTT.

This clone was recorded a few times. This chain connects TRBV7-8 to TRBJ2-1, with 10 bases fitting TRBD2. The V and J ends lost 5 bases and 10 bases, in that order; junction bases with no gene match: 11. CDR1 is SGHVS, CDR2 FQNEAQ, per germline. The CDR3 has 15 amino acids. Here the CDR3 DNA reads TGTGCCAGCAGCGCGCGACTAGCGGGCCCCGCGGAGCAGTTCTTC. This translates into CASSARLAGPAEQFF.

The chain has TRBV9 and TRBJ2-3; a weak D match, TRBD1 (6 bases). There are 15 residues in the CDR3. V dropped 0 bases and J dropped 5 bases, with 13 bases sitting between them. CDR1 SGDLS and CDR2 YYNGEE come from the germline V gene. The CDR3 DNA sequence: TGTGCCAGCAGCGTAGGCCCCCAACAGGGAGATACGCAGTATTTT. It specifies CASSVGPQQGDTQYF.

V and J are TRBV28 and TRBJ2-7; TRBD1 agrees at 12 bases. Per germline, CDR1 MDHEN and CDR2 SYDVKM. This CDR3 has 17 amino acids. Trimming at V came to 2 bases and at J to 3 bases, leaving 8 bases not matched to a gene. The CDR3 here is CASSLPGQGATHYEQYF. DNA of the CDR3: TGTGCCAGCAGTTTACCGGGACAGGGGGCTACGCACTACGAGCAGTACTTC.

The chain couples TRBV28 to TRBJ2-1, with 7 positions matching TRBD1. V was clipped by 6 bases and J by 4 bases; unmatched bases: 12. Germline V gives CDR1 MDHEN, CDR2 SYDVKM. This CDR3 has 16 residues. CDR3 protein: CASSQWDRSPYNEQFF. The CDR3 region has the DNA TGTGCCAGCAGCCAATGGGACAGATCGCCATACAATGAGCAGTTCTTC. Full variable domain (missing parts from reference TRBV28 and TRBJ2-1): DVKVTQSSRYLVKRTGEKVFLECVQDMDHENMFWYRQDPGLGLRLIYFSYDVKMKEKGDIPEGYSVSREKKERFSLILESASTNQTSMYLCASSQWDRSPYNEQFFGPGTRLTVL.

The chain has TRBV12-3 or TRBV12-4 and TRBJ1-2, with D hard to call. V gave up 1 base and J gave up 2 bases, with 5 bases separating them. The CDR3 runs to 13 residues. CDR3 DNA sequence: TGTGCCAGCAGTTTAGAAGCCAACTATGGCTACACCTTC. Translated: CASSLEANYGYTF.

The chain carries TRBV5-5 and TRBJ2-7, with D hard to call. The CDR3 covers 13 residues. Trimming pared 4 bases from V and 1 base from J, leaving 9 bases between. Per the germline V gene, CDR1 is SGHKS and CDR2 is YYEKEE (reference sequence). The CDR3 loop is CASSRWASYEQYF. The DNA for the CDR3 is TGTGCCAGCAGCCGTTGGGCTTCCTACGAGCAGTACTTC.

The rearrangement joins TRBV5-4 to TRBJ2-3; 11 bases map to TRBD1. J lost 0 bases, V lost 4 bases, and 4 bases had no gene match. Per germline, CDR1 SGHNT and CDR2 YYREEE (reference sequence). The CDR3 length is 16 residues. In DNA, the CDR3 is TGTGCCAGCAGCCCCGGGACAGGGGGAAGCACAGATACGCAGTATTTT. Protein: CASSPGTGGSTDTQYF.

The rearrangement uses TRBV29-1 and TRBJ2-7; 8 bases align to TRBD1. Germline V gene data show CDR1 as SQVTM and CDR2 as ANQGSEA. The CDR3 runs 12 residues. The junction had 3 bases not matched to a gene; V was cut back by 5 bases and J by 3 bases. CDR3 nucleotides: TGCAGCGTTCAGGGGGCGGTCTACGAGCAGTACTTC. Translating gives CSVQGAVYEQYF.

The genes are TRBV5-1 and TRBJ1-2; D is undetermined. The CDR3 extends over 15 amino acids. Germline V gene lookup returns CDR1 SGHRS and CDR2 YFSETQ. Trimming took 0 bases from V and 0 from J, leaving 9 bases between them. Here the CDR3 reads CASSLELEANYGYTF. The DNA for the CDR3 is TGCGCCAGCAGCTTGGAACTCGAAGCTAACTATGGCTACACCTTC.

In DNA, the CDR3 is TGTGCCAGTAGTATAGGGGGCAGGGAGACCCAGTACTTC. The encoded protein is CASSIGGRETQYF. The V gene is TRBV19, the J gene TRBJ2-5; maybe TRBD1 (5 bases). Germline values: CDR1 LNHDA, CDR2 SQIVND (reference sequence). The V gene lost 1 base and the J gene lost 5 bases, with 8 bases spanning the gap. CDR3 length equals 13 residues.

The sample holds one count of this clone. CDR3 sequence reads: CASSAPGQGPSYEQYF. CDR3 DNA: TGTGCCAGCAGCGCACCGGGACAGGGACCAAGCTACGAGCAGTACTTC. This rearrangement joins TRBV7-3 to TRBJ2-7; 9 bases match TRBD1. The CDR3 totals 16 residues. The trim removed 5 bases at V and 3 bases at J, leaving 11 bases unmatched. Germline V gene data show CDR1 as SGHTA and CDR2 as FQGTGA.

The chain combines TRBV5-1 with TRBJ1-3; D gene uncertain. In germline, CDR1 is SGHRS, CDR2 YFSETQ. With 7 bases removed from V and 4 bases from J, the gap between germline ends came to 12 bases. The CDR3 has 13 amino acids. As DNA, the CDR3 is TGCGCCAGCCAAAAGGCGGGGGGAAACACCATATATTTT. This gives the protein CASQKAGGNTIYF.

This sequence joins TRBV27 and TRBJ1-5; 8 nucleotides match TRBD1. Per germline, CDR1 MNHEY and CDR2 SMNVEV (reference sequence). J lost 1 base, V lost 3 bases, and 5 bases had no gene match. The CDR3 is 16 amino acids. The CDR3 sequence: CASSFRGLGSNQPQHF. CDR3 DNA: TGTGCCAGCAGTTTCAGGGGGCTCGGGAGCAATCAGCCCCAGCATTTT.

The chain carries TRBV7-3 and TRBJ2-3; 7 bases fit TRBD1. The J segment lost 12 bases and the V segment lost 5 bases, leaving 11 bases of the junction unmatched. The CDR3 is 13 amino acids. Germline loops: CDR1 SGHTA, CDR2 FQGTGA. The CDR3 spells CASSQQGGSVQYF. CDR3 DNA: TGTGCCAGCAGCCAGCAAGGGGGCTCGGTTCAGTATTTT.

This chain uses TRBV10-3 with TRBJ1-3; unclear D gene. Germline CDR1 is ENHRY and CDR2 is SYGVKD. The CDR3 spans 14 residues. Trimming took 7 bases from V and 0 from J, leaving 10 bases between them. CDR3 sequence (DNA): TGTGCCATCAATATTGAGAGCTCTGGAAACACCATATATTTT. Protein sequence: CAINIESSGNTIYF.

The chain joins TRBV13 to TRBJ2-1, with 8 bases matching TRBD2. V shed 2 bases, J shed 1 base, and the junction held 4 bases outside the gene matches. The length of the CDR3 is 16 residues. Germline lookup yields CDR1 PRHDT and CDR2 FYEKMQ (reference sequence). This chain's CDR3 is CASSLRGGPSYNEQFF. DNA of the CDR3: TGTGCCAGCAGCTTACGGGGGGGACCTTCCTACAATGAGCAGTTCTTC.

CDR3 loop: CAWSVLTGEGQPQHF. In DNA form, the CDR3 reads TGTGCCTGGAGTGTTTTGACAGGGGAGGGTCAGCCCCAGCATTTT. The J gene is TRBJ1-5, the V gene TRBV30, with 8 bases aligning to TRBD1. The germline gives CDR1 GTSNPN, CDR2 SVGIG (reference sequence). The CDR3 length is 15 residues. V gave up 0 bases and J gave up 6 bases; unmatched junction bases: 7. The full variable domain, its missing parts supplied by reference TRBV30 and TRBJ1-5, is SQTIHQWPATLVQPVGSPLSLECTVEGTSNPNLYWYRQAAGRGLQLLFYSVGIGQISSEVPQNLSASRPQDRQFILSSKKLLLSDSGFYLCAWSVLTGEGQPQHFGDGTRLSIL.

The chain employs TRBV5-6 and TRBJ2-1; a possible D gene is TRBD2 (6 bases). Germline CDR1 and CDR2: SGHDT and YYEEEE. The CDR3 sequence is 16 residues long. Trimming stripped 2 bases from V and 4 bases from J, with 16 bases between. The CDR3 protein is CASSFGWGDPYNEQFF. In nucleotides, the CDR3 is TGTGCCAGCAGCTTTGGGTGGGGGGACCCATACAATGAGCAGTTCTTC.

The chain employs TRBV28 and TRBJ1-5; D gene unclear. The CDR3 is 14 amino acids. The germline CDR1 and CDR2 sequences are MDHEN and SYDVKM. Trimming shortened V by 3 bases and J by 6 bases, and 12 bases separated the two germline ends. The DNA for the CDR3 is TGTGCCAGCAGTTTGCAAAGAGGGTCTCAGCCCCAGCATTTT. Translation: CASSLQRGSQPQHF.

This chain connects TRBV3-1 (or the pseudogene TRBV3-2) to TRBJ2-7; 10 bases map to TRBD1. Germline CDR1 and CDR2: LGHDT and YNNKEL (reference sequence). V gave up 5 bases and J gave up 6 bases; unmatched junction bases: 7. This CDR3 has 14 residues. CDR3 sequence reads: CASSGRDRGGEQYF. The CDR3 DNA reads as TGTGCCAGCAGCGGCCGGGACAGGGGAGGCGAGCAGTACTTC.

The J gene is TRBJ1-5, the V gene TRBV28, with 7 nucleotides matching TRBD1. This CDR3 has 14 amino acids. Germline CDR1 and CDR2: MDHEN and SYDVKM. With V trimmed by 6 bases and J by 4 bases, 6 bases remained unmatched. In DNA, the CDR3 is TGTGCCAGCAGCTCGAGGACAGGTAATCAGCCCCAGCATTTT. Residues: CASSSRTGNQPQHF.

This chain uses TRBV5-1 with TRBJ1-2, with TRBD1 identical over 8 bases. The CDR3 covers 14 residues. Germline CDR1 and CDR2: SGHRS and YFSETQ. V lost 4 bases to trimming and J lost 6 bases; unmatched junction nucleotides: 8. The CDR3 region is CASSPPGTGDGYTF. The CDR3 DNA is TGCGCCAGCAGCCCCCCGGGGACAGGCGATGGCTACACCTTC.

This clone was seen a single time. The V gene is TRBV6-5, the J gene TRBJ2-7; D is uncertain. The CDR3 sequence is 15 residues long. Germline CDR1 and CDR2: MNHEY and SVGAGI. Trimming left V 2 bases short and J 0 bases short, with 11 bases between. CDR3 sequence: CASSYGRPSSYEQYF. The CDR3 bases are TGTGCCAGCAGTTACGGCAGGCCCAGCTCCTACGAGCAGTACTTC.